The 18 T cell receptor beta chains listed next were all sequenced from one sample in a study of cytomegalovirus exposure and HLA in healthy donors (dated by TCRdb to about 2017). The library was generated by the immunoSEQ multiplex PCR assay. A mixture of 60 forward primers for TCR Vbeta segments and 13 reverse primers for TCR Jbeta segments was used in the multiplex PCR. TCRdb mirrors the immuneACCESS table, restricted to in-frame sequences. Some clones are absent from its copies; in checked studies, under half trace to an unresolved V gene, and the reason for the others is unknown. This sample holds fewer than 250,000 clones; 76% were observed only once. 0.63% of the sample rests with the top ten. The sample taken for sequencing was PBMCs. Every receptor here comes from a man aged 18 to 30 in good health and CMV-seronegative.

V gene TRBV5-1 combines with J gene TRBJ2-6; TRBD1 aligns across 12 bases. Germline V gene lookup returns CDR1 SGHRS and CDR2 YFSETQ. The junction had 5 bases not matched to a gene; V was cut back by 2 bases and J by 2 bases. This CDR3 has 18 residues. As DNA, the CDR3 is TGCGCCAGCAGCTTCAGGGACAGGGGGCTCACTGGGGCCAACGTCCTGACTTTC. Protein: CASSFRDRGLTGANVLTF.

The rearrangement joins TRBV7-9 to TRBJ2-3, with TRBD1 as a possible D gene (6 bases). CDR3 length: 14 residues. Germline CDR1 and CDR2: SEHNR and FQNEAQ (reference sequence). Trimming removed 4 bases from V and 1 base from J, with 9 bases in between. CDR3 in DNA: TGTGCCAGCAGCTACGGACAGCGCACAGATACGCAGTATTTT. Amino acids: CASSYGQRTDTQYF. Looking up the rest from reference TRBV7-9 and TRBJ2-3 gives the full variable domain: DTGVSQNPRHKITKRGQNVTFRCDPISEHNRLYWYRQTLGQGPEFLTYFQNEAQLEKSRLLSDRFSAERPKGSFSTLEIQRTEQGDSAMYLCASSYGQRTDTQYFGPGTRLTVL.

V gene TRBV5-1 combines with J gene TRBJ2-7; 13 positions match TRBD2. This CDR3 is built from 17 residues. V lost 3 bases, J lost 3 bases, and 9 bases stayed unmatched. In germline, CDR1 is SGHRS, CDR2 YFSETQ. Written as DNA, the CDR3 is TGCGCCAGCAGCTGGCGCCGACTAGCGGGAGGCCTCTACGAGCAGTACTTC. Its translation: CASSWRRLAGGLYEQYF.

The chain is built from TRBV6-5 and TRBJ1-2, with D perhaps matching TRBD1 (6 bases). Trimming shortened V by 6 bases and J by 8 bases, and 16 bases separated the two germline ends. Germline V gene sequence: CDR1 MNHEY, CDR2 SVGAGI. This CDR3 region has 13 residues. The CDR3 reads CASSPGGAGGYTF. CDR3 DNA: TGTGCCAGCAGCCCCGGGGGGGCGGGCGGCTACACCTTC.

The J gene is TRBJ2-2, the V gene TRBV5-4; D is perhaps TRBD2 (5 bases). CDR1 is SGHNT, CDR2 YYREEE, per germline (reference sequence). V lost 4 bases to trimming and J lost 4 bases, with 5 bases between them. The CDR3 has 12 residues. DNA of the CDR3: TGTGCCAGCAGCGGAGGCACCGGGGAGCTGTTTTTT. Translation gives CASSGGTGELFF.

The rearrangement joins TRBV18 to TRBJ2-2; D not resolved. The CDR3 is 15 residues long. Trimming stripped 4 bases from V and 0 bases from J, with 9 bases between. Germline CDR1 is KGHSH and CDR2 is LQKENI. CDR3 in DNA: TGTGCCAGCTCACTCCTACCCGCGAACACCGGGGAGCTGTTTTTT. Its protein is CASSLLPANTGELFF.

V and J are TRBV23-1 and TRBJ2-7; 11 bases are a match to TRBD2. TRBV23-1 is known as an ORF, though its function is uncertain. CDR3 length: 19 residues. With V trimmed by 0 bases and J by 4 bases, 14 bases remained unmatched. The CDR3 spells CASSQSGALAGGPKYEQYF. The CDR3 DNA reads as TGCGCCAGCAGTCAATCGGGAGCCCTAGCGGGAGGACCCAAGTACGAGCAGTACTTC.

The chain links TRBV9 to TRBJ2-4; no firm D call. This CDR3 has 15 residues. Germline V gives CDR1 SGDLS, CDR2 YYNGEE. V was pared by 0 bases and J by 1 base, with 8 bases between. The CDR3: CASSVDPMAKNIQYF. The CDR3 DNA reads as TGTGCCAGCAGCGTAGATCCTATGGCCAAAAACATTCAGTACTTC.

This clone has more than one count but fewer than ten. This chain uses TRBV6-5 with TRBJ1-3, with 7 bases identical to TRBD1. Germline assignment: CDR1 MNHEY and CDR2 SVGAGI. The CDR3 spans 15 residues. The V segment lost 3 bases and the J segment 3 bases; nucleotides outside the gene matches: 5. CDR3 in DNA: TGTGCCAGCAGTTATAGACAGGGCTTTGGAAACACCATATATTTT. It translates to CASSYRQGFGNTIYF.

The chain joins TRBV6-1 to TRBJ1-3; D remains ambiguous. CDR1 MNHNS and CDR2 SASEGT come from the germline V gene. The CDR3 covers 15 residues. Between the trimmed V and J ends, which lost 7 bases and 0 bases, there was a span of 13 bases. CDR3 DNA sequence: TGTGCCAGCACGCGGCGTGGGAGCTCTGGAAACACCATATATTTT. Translated, it gives CASTRRGSSGNTIYF.

This rearrangement joins TRBV5-5 to TRBJ2-7, with D possibly matching TRBD1 (5 bases). The germline gives CDR1 SGHKS, CDR2 YYEKEE (reference sequence). With 4 bases removed from V and 1 base from J, the gap between germline ends came to 15 bases. The CDR3 is 15 residues long. Written as DNA, the CDR3 is TGTGCCAGCAGCGAGACAGCCCAACCTTCCTACGAGCAGTACTTC. The encoded protein is CASSETAQPSYEQYF.

The rearrangement joins TRBV9 to TRBJ2-1; 9 bases map to TRBD1. Per the germline V gene, CDR1 is SGDLS and CDR2 is YYNGEE. V was clipped by 2 bases and J by 7 bases; unmatched bases: 7. There are 15 residues in the CDR3. The CDR3 DNA reads TGTGCCAGCAGCGTGGGGGGACAGGGAGGGAATGAGCAGTTCTTC. Translated: CASSVGGQGGNEQFF.

In DNA form, the CDR3 reads TGCAGTGCCGGGATGCGCACTGAAGCTTTCTTT. It translates to CSAGMRTEAFF. This chain connects TRBV20-1 to TRBJ1-1; D is ambiguous. The CDR3 spans 11 residues. Looked up from germline, CDR1 is DFQATT and CDR2 is SNEGSKA (reference sequence). With 6 bases removed from V and 4 bases from J, the gap between germline ends came to 9 bases.

The V and J genes are TRBV5-6 and TRBJ2-2; 11 bases align to TRBD2. The V gene's germline CDR1 is SGHDT and CDR2 YYEEEE. The V gene end was trimmed by 5 bases and the J gene end by 0 bases; junction bases not matched to a gene: 6. There are 17 residues in the CDR3. The CDR3 bases are TGTGCCAGCAGTCCCGGGACTAGCGGCGCGAACACCGGGGAGCTGTTTTTT. Translated, it gives CASSPGTSGANTGELFF.

The chain joins TRBV10-3 to TRBJ1-1, with D hard to call. This CDR3 comprises 12 residues. V was pared by 8 bases and J by 0 bases, with 7 bases between. Germline V lookup: CDR1 ENHRY, CDR2 SYGVKD. This CDR3 reads CAIGQVNTEAFF. The CDR3 DNA reads as TGTGCCATCGGGCAGGTGAACACTGAAGCTTTCTTT.

This sequence joins TRBV7-8 and TRBJ1-2; a possible D gene is TRBD1 (6 bases). Germline lookup yields CDR1 SGHVS and CDR2 FQNEAQ. V was cut by 4 bases and J by 2 bases, with 11 bases left in between. This CDR3 has 14 amino acids. The CDR3 DNA sequence: TGTGCCAGCAGCTCCGGGACACTAAACTATGGCTACACCTTC. The encoded protein is CASSSGTLNYGYTF.

V is TRBV6-6 and J is TRBJ1-2; 7 nucleotides match TRBD1. V shed 2 bases and J 0 bases; nucleotides not matched to a gene: 6. Germline loops: CDR1 MNHNY, CDR2 SVGAGI (reference sequence). The CDR3 is made up of 16 amino acids. This CDR3 is CASSYVRGIANYGYTF. The CDR3 DNA reads TGTGCCAGCAGTTACGTCAGGGGGATAGCTAACTATGGCTACACCTTC.

The chain joins TRBV9 to TRBJ2-3, with TRBD1 identical over 9 bases. Trimming removed 0 bases from V and 0 bases from J; junction bases left unmatched: 11. From germline, CDR1 is SGDLS and CDR2 YYNGEE. CDR3 size: 19 residues. The CDR3 DNA sequence: TGTGCCAGCAGCGTAGCGGGCGGGACAGGGACCACTAGCACAGATACGCAGTATTTT. Its translation: CASSVAGGTGTTSTDTQYF.